This T cell receptor (beta chain) was captured in a study of beta chain features in type 1 diabetes. Isolation of CD4+ naive, central memory, regulatory and stem cell-like memory cells was achieved by sorting via CD45RO/CCR7/CD25/CD127/CD95/CD27. From germline, CDR1 is KGHSH and CDR2 LQKENI. The junction had 2 bases not matched to a gene; V was cut back by 3 bases and J by 1 base. The CDR3 runs 15 residues. As concerns this clone: Its antigen is as yet unknown.

TCRB transcripts that were expressed got sequenced, as all of the isolated RNA had been reverse transcribed. Measured with immunoSEQ multiplex PCR; TCRdb has only the in-frame clones, and not every one. The sample consists of around 450,000 clones, 9.5% to 12% of them appearing once. Findings of the study overall: Reads derived from cDNA could over-represent cells showing high TCR expression. All four CD4+ subsets of Type 1 diabetes patients contained TCRB CDR3s that were moderately but significantly shorter. HLA influence on TCRB rearrangement stayed unresolved here.

The rearrangement joins TRBV18 to TRBJ1-1; 10 bases map to TRBD1. This receptor was obtained from a woman aged 18-29 years in good health. The sample taken for sequencing was naive CD4+ T cells from blood. CDR3: CASSPGQGKNTEAFF. In nucleotides, the CDR3 is TGTGCCAGCTCACCGGGACAGGGGAAGAACACTGAAGCTTTCTTT.